Sequencing of this T cell receptor (beta chain) was carried out in a study of graft-versus-host responses after intestinal transplantation. Overall study context: Tacrolimus plus steroids were given to all recipients for two to three years, preceded by anti-thymocyte globulin induction. Findings of the study overall: The study associated peak circulating GvH clone levels with early post-transplant HvG declines. Recipient marrow showed GvH clones, some seen first in ileum or blood.

The repertoire was sequenced with immunoSEQ multiplex PCR; TCRdb's copy has only in-frame clones and lacks some. This table has about 88,000 clones, just under 95% appearing once. For this clone: Its antigen is still unknown. A junction end diverges from the germline sequence, so it may reflect a read error.

This CDR3 is 15 amino acids long. CDR1 is SGHDN and CDR2 is FVKESK in the germline V gene. The receptor was isolated from a human donor who received an intestinal transplant. The sample in question was unstimulated CD4+ T cells sorted from spleen or lymph node cells, obtained before intestinal transplant. The chain carries TRBV14 and TRBJ2-5; TRBD1 aligns across 8 bases. The CDR3 protein is CASSEEGQVQETQYF. CDR3 DNA sequence: TGTGCCAGCAGCGAAGAGGGACAGGTCCAAGAGACCCAGTACTTC.